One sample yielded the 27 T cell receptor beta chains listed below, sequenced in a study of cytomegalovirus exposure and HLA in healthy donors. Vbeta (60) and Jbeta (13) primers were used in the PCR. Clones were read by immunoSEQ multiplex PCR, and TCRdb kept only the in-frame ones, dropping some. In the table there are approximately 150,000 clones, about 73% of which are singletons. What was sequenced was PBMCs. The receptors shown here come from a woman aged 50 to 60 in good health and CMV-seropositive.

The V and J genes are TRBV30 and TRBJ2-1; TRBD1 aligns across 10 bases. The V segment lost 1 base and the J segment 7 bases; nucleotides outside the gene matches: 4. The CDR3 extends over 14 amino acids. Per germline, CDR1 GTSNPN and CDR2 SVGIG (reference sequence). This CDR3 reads CAWSALDRGNEQFF. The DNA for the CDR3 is TGTGCCTGGAGTGCCCTGGACAGGGGGAATGAGCAGTTCTTC.

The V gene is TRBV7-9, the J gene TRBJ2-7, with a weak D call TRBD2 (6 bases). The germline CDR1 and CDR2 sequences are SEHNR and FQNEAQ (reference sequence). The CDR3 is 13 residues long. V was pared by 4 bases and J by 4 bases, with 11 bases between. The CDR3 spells CASSSRGLYEQYF. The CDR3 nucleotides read TGTGCCAGCAGCTCCCGGGGACTTTACGAGCAGTACTTC. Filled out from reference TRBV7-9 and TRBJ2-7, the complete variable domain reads DTGVSQNPRHKITKRGQNVTFRCDPISEHNRLYWYRQTLGQGPEFLTYFQNEAQLEKSRLLSDRFSAERPKGSFSTLEIQRTEQGDSAMYLCASSSRGLYEQYFGPGTRLTVT.

The CDR3 spells CASFSKGGGSEGYTF. DNA for the CDR3: TGTGCCAGCTTCTCCAAGGGCGGGGGGTCGGAGGGCTACACCTTC. The gene calls are TRBV7-9 and TRBJ1-2; possible D gene TRBD1, 5 bases. Germline lookup yields CDR1 SEHNR and CDR2 FQNEAQ (reference sequence). Trimming left V 8 bases short and J 8 bases short, with 24 bases between. This CDR3 is 15 amino acids long.

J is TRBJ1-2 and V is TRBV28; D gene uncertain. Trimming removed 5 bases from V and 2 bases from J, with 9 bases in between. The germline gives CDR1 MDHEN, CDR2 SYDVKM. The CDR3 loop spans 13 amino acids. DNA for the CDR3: TGTGCCAGCAGTCCTAACTTGAACTATGGCTACACCTTC. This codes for CASSPNLNYGYTF.

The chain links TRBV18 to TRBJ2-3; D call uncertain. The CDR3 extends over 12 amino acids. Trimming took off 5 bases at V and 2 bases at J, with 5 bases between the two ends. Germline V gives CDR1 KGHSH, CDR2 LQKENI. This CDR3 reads CASSTITDTQYF. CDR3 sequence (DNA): TGTGCCAGCTCAACTATCACAGATACGCAGTATTTT.

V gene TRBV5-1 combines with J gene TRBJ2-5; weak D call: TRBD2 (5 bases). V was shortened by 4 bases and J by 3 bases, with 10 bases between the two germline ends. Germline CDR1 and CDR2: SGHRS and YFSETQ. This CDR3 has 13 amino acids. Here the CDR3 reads CASSPGLKETQYF. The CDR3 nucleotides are TGCGCCAGCAGCCCCGGACTTAAAGAGACCCAGTACTTC.

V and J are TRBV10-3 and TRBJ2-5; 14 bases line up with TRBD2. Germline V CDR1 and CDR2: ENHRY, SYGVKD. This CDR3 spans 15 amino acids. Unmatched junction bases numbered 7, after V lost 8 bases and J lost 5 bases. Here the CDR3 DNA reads TGTGCCATCGGGACTAGCGGGGGAAAAGGGGAGACCCAGTACTTC. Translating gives CAIGTSGGKGETQYF.

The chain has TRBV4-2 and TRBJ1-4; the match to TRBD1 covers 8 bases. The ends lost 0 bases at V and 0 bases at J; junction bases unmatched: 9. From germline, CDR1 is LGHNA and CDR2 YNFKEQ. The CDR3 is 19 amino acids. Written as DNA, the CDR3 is TGTGCCAGCAGCCAAGAAACAGGGGGAACTACTGCAACTAATGAAAAACTGTTTTTT. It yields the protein CASSQETGGTTATNEKLFF.

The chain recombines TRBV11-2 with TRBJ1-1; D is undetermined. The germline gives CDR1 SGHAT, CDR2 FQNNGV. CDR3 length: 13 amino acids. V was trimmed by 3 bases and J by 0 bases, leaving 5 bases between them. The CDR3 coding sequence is TGTGCCAGCAGCTTCAGGTTGAACACTGAAGCTTTCTTT. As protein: CASSFRLNTEAFF.

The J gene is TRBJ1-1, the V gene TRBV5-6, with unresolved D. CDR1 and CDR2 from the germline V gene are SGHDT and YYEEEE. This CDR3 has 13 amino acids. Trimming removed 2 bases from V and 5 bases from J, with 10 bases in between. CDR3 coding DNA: TGTGCCAGCAGCTTCCTTCCGGGAACTGAAGCTTTCTTT. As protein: CASSFLPGTEAFF.

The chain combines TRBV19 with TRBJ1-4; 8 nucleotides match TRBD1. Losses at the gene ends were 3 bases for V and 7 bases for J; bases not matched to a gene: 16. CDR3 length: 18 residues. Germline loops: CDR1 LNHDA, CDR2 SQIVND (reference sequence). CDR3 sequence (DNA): TGTGCCAGTAGTATTCGACAGGGGAGGGCGGTCGCCGGTGAAAAACTGTTTTTT. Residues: CASSIRQGRAVAGEKLFF.

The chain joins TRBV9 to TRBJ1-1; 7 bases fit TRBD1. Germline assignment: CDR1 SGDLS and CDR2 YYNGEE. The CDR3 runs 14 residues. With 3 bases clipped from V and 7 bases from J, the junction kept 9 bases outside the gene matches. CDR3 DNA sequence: TGTGCCAGCAGCGGACCGGACAGGATCGGTGAAGCTTTCTTT. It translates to CASSGPDRIGEAFF.

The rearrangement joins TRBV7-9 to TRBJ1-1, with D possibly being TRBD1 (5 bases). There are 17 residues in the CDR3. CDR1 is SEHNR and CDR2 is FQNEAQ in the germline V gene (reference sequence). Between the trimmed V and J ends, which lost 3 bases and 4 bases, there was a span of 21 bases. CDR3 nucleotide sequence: TGTGCCAGCAGCTTCGACGACAGCCCAATGCCGGGCACTGAAGCTTTCTTT. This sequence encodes CASSFDDSPMPGTEAFF.

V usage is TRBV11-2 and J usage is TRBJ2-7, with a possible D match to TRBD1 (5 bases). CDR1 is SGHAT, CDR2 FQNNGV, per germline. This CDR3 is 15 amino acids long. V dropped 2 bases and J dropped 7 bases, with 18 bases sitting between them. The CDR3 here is CASSLPANGAGEQYF. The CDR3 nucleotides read TGTGCCAGCAGCTTACCAGCAAATGGGGCAGGGGAGCAGTACTTC. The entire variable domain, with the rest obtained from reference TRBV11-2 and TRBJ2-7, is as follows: EAGVAQSPRYKIIEKRQSVAFWCNPISGHATLYWYQQILGQGPKLLIQFQNNGVVDDSQLPKDRFSAERLKGVDSTLKIQPAKLEDSAVYLCASSLPANGAGEQYFGPGTRLTVT.

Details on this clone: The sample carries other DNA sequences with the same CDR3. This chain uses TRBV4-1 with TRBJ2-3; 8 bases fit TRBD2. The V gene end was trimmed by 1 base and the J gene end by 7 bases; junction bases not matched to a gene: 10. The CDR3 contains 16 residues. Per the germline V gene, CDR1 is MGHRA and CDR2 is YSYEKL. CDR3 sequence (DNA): TGCGCCAGCAGCCAAGTACCGGGGGGGCCCTCGAATACGCAGTATTTT. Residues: CASSQVPGGPSNTQYF.

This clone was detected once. CDR3 in amino acids: CASSLASAGTGSGYGYTF. The CDR3 DNA reads as TGTGCCAGCTCACTTGCCTCGGCCGGGACAGGGAGCGGCTATGGCTACACCTTC. V usage is TRBV18 and J usage is TRBJ1-2; 9 nucleotides align to TRBD1. This CDR3 contains 18 residues. The trim removed 4 bases at V and 4 bases at J, leaving 16 bases unmatched. In germline, CDR1 is KGHSH, CDR2 LQKENI. Drawing the rest from reference TRBV18 and TRBJ1-2, the complete variable domain is NAGVMQNPRHLVRRRGQEARLRCSPMKGHSHVYWYRQLPEEGLKFMVYLQKENIIDESGMPKERFSAEFPKEGPSILRIQQVVRGDSAAYFCASSLASAGTGSGYGYTFGSGTRLTVV.

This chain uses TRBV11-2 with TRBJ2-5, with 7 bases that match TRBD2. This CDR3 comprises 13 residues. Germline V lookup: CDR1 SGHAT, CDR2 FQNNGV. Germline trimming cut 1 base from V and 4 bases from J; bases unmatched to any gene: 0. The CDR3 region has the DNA TGTGCCAGCAGCTTAGGGGAGGGAGAGACCCAGTACTTC. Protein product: CASSLGEGETQYF.

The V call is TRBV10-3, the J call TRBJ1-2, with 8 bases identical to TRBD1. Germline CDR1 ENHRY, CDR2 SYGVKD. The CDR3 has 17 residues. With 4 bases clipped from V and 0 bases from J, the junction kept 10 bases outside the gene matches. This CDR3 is CAISGGAGGDANYGYTF. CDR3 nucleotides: TGTGCCATCAGTGGCGGGGCAGGGGGCGACGCTAACTATGGCTACACCTTC.

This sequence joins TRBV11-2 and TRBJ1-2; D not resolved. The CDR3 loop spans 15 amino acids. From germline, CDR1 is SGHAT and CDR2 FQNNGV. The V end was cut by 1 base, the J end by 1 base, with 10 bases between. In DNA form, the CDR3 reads TGTGCCAGCAGCTTAGGTGGAGGGCGTAACTATGGCTACACCTTC. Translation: CASSLGGGRNYGYTF.

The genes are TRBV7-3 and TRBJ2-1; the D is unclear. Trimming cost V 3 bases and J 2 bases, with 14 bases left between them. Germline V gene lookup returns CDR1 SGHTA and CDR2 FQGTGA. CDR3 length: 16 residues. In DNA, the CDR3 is TGTGCCAGCAGCTTCCGGGTCGGTACGGCCTACAATGAGCAGTTCTTC. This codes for CASSFRVGTAYNEQFF.

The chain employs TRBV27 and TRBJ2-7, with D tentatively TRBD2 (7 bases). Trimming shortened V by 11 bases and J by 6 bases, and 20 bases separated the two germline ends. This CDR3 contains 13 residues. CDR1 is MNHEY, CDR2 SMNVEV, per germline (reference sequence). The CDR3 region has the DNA TGTGCCTCCTGGGGGGGGCAGTCTCTCGAGCAGTACTTC. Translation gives CASWGGQSLEQYF.

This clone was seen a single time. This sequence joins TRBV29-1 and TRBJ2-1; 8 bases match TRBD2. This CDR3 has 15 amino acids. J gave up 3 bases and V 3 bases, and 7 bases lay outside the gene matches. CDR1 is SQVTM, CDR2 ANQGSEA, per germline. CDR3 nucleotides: TGCAGCGTTGATGACCGGGGGGGGAACTACAATGAGCAGTTCTTC. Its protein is CSVDDRGGNYNEQFF.

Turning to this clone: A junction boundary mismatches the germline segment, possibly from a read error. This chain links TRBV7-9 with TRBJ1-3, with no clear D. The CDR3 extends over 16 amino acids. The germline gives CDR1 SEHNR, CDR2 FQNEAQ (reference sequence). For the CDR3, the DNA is TGTTCCAGCAGCTTATCTGGGAGGGAAGACGGAAACACCATATATTTT. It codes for CSSSLSGREDGNTIYF.

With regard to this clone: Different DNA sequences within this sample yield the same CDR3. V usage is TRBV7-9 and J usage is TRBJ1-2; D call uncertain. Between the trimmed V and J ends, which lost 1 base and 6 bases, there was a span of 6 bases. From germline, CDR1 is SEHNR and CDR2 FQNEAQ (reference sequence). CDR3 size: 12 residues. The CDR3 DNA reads TGTGCCAGCAGCTTAGGTGGAGATGGCTACACCTTC. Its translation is CASSLGGDGYTF.

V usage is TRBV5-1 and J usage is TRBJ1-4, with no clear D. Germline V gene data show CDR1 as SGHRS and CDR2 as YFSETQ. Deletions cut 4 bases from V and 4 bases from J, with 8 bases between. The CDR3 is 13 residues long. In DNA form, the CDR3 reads TGCGCCAGCAGCCCGCCTAATAATGAAAAACTGTTTTTT. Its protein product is CASSPPNNEKLFF.

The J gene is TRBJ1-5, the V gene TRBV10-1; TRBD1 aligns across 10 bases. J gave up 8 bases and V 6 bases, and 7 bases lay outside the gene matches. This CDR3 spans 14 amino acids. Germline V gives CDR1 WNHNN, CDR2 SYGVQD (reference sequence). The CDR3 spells CASSRDRGIEPQHF. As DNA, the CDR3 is TGCGCCAGCAGCCGGGACAGGGGTATTGAGCCCCAGCATTTT.

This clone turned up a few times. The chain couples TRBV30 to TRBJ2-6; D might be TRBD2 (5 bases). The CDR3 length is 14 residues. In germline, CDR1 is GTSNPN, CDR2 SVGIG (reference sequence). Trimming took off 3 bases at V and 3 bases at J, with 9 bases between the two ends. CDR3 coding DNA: TGTGCCTGGAGCCTAGCTTTTGGGGCCAACGTCCTGACTTTC. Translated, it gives CAWSLAFGANVLTF.